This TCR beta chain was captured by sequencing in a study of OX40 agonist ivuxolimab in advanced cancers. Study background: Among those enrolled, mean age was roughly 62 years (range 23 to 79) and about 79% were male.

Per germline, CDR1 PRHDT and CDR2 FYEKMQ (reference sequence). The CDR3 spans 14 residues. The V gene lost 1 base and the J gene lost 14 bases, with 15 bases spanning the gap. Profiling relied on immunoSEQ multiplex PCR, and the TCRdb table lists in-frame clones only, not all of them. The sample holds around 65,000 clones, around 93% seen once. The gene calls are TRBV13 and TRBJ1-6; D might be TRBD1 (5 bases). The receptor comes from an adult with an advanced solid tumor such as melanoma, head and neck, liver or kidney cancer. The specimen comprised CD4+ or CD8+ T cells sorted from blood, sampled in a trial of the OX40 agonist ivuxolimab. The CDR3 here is CASSLAAGKLALHF. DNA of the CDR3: TGTGCCAGCAGCTTAGCGGCAGGGAAGTTAGCCCTCCACTTT.